Below, one T cell receptor (beta chain) is given with its context. Antigen: not known. A read error is possible here, since a much larger clone lies one base away. CDR3 size: 13 residues. Germline V gene data show CDR1 as SGHRS and CDR2 as YFSETQ. V gave up 0 bases and J gave up 4 bases, with 4 bases separating them. This sample stems from a study of spatial heterogeneity in lung cancer. Study background: Consistent detection of more beta-chain than alpha-chain sequences was observed.

As to time point: sample taken at primary tumor resection. Sequencing was performed on whole RNA extracted from tumor and nontumor lung tissue, or from frozen PBMC, and the material was left unsorted. Findings and caveats of the study: Follow-up blood showed ubiquitous expanded tumor TCRs less than blood at resection did.

A unique molecular identifier was attached to every TCR cDNA molecule. Using its own MiXCR run on the 5' RACE reads, TCRdb lists one record per CDR3 protein. Of about 78,000 distinct CDR3 sequences in the sample, 8% are singletons; the top ten hold almost 7%. The TCR originated in a male donor with early-stage non-small cell lung cancer. The sequenced sample was PBMCs, obtained at surgery. The chain combines TRBV5-1 with TRBJ2-2; D gene ambiguous. This CDR3 is CASSLAATGELFF. DNA of the CDR3: TGCGCCAGCAGCTTGGCCGCCACCGGGGAGCTGTTTTTT.